These T cell receptor beta chains were read from a single sample in a study of blood T cell repertoires in COVID-19. TCRdb's copy holds only in-frame clones and misses some; the assay was immunoSEQ multiplex PCR. The sample lists roughly 200,000 clones, 80% to 90% occurring once. Specimen: peripheral blood. These receptors were obtained from a woman aged 18 to 35 who had recovered from COVID-19. Each CDR3 is given with its conserved first and last residue. D genes are given only for firm matches. Clone size is given for some rows only: seen once, a few or many times, or a class if the clone is expanded.

v_call: TRBV7-9
j_call: TRBJ1-5
clone_size: once
d_call: TRBD1
cdr3_aa: CASSSDRGYQPQHF
cdr3_nt: TGTGCCAGCAGCTCAGACAGGGGATATCAGCCCCAGCATTTT

v_call: TRBV19
j_call: TRBJ2-3
clone_size: .
d_call: TRBD1
cdr3_aa: CASSIGTGLDTQYF
cdr3_nt: TGTGCCAGTAGTATAGGGACAGGGTTGGATACGCAGTATTTT

v_call: TRBV13
j_call: TRBJ1-2
clone_size: .
d_call: TRBD1
cdr3_aa: CASSLGRTGNYGYTF
cdr3_nt: TGTGCCAGCAGCTTAGGCCGGACAGGCAACTATGGCTACACCTTC

v_call: TRBV27
j_call: TRBJ2-1
clone_size: .
d_call: TRBD2
cdr3_aa: CASSPLEAGGLLGQFF
cdr3_nt: TGTGCCAGCAGTCCCCTCGAAGCGGGGGGCTTGCTCGGGCAGTTCTTC

v_call: TRBV6-1
j_call: TRBJ1-2
clone_size: .
d_call: TRBD1
cdr3_aa: CASSDHLGQRTYYGYTF
cdr3_nt: TGTGCCAGCAGTGACCACTTGGGACAGCGGACGTACTATGGCTACACCTTC

v_call: TRBV6-2/TRBV6-3
j_call: TRBJ1-2
clone_size: .
d_call: .
cdr3_aa: CASSTWTDPYGYTF
cdr3_nt: TGTGCCAGCAGTACCTGGACAGACCCCTATGGCTACACCTTC

v_call: TRBV19
j_call: TRBJ1-3
clone_size: .
d_call: .
cdr3_aa: CASRATGFSGNTIYF
cdr3_nt: TGTGCCAGTAGAGCGACAGGTTTTTCTGGAAACACCATATATTTT

v_call: TRBV7-6
j_call: TRBJ1-1
clone_size: .
d_call: TRBD1
cdr3_aa: CASSLAWAGGLGDTEAFF
cdr3_nt: TGTGCCAGCAGCTTAGCCTGGGCAGGGGGGCTTGGAGACACTGAAGCTTTCTTT

v_call: TRBV11-3
j_call: TRBJ2-3
clone_size: .
d_call: TRBD2
cdr3_aa: CASSLEGGRLQYF
cdr3_nt: TGTGCCAGCAGCTTAGAGGGCGGGAGGTTGCAGTATTTT

v_call: TRBV30
j_call: TRBJ1-5
clone_size: once
d_call: .
cdr3_aa: CAWSGQGRQPQHF
cdr3_nt: TGTGCCTGGAGCGGCCAGGGTCGACAGCCCCAGCATTTT

v_call: TRBV4-2
j_call: TRBJ1-4
clone_size: .
d_call: .
cdr3_aa: CASSPSVGGGNEKLFF
cdr3_nt: TGTGCCAGCAGCCCGTCGGTGGGAGGCGGTAATGAAAAACTGTTTTTT

v_call: TRBV27
j_call: TRBJ2-4
clone_size: .
d_call: TRBD2
cdr3_aa: CASSTSGSGKYIQYF
cdr3_nt: TGTGCCAGCAGTACTAGCGGGAGCGGGAAGTACATTCAGTACTTC

v_call: TRBV18
j_call: TRBJ2-2
clone_size: once
d_call: .
cdr3_aa: CASSPDKTAGELFF
cdr3_nt: TGTGCCAGCTCACCGGACAAGACGGCCGGGGAGCTGTTTTTT

v_call: TRBV24-1
j_call: TRBJ2-5
clone_size: .
d_call: TRBD1
cdr3_aa: CATSDWTGGSQETQYF
cdr3_nt: TGTGCCACCAGTGATTGGACAGGGGGGAGCCAAGAGACCCAGTACTTC

v_call: TRBV5-1
j_call: TRBJ1-2
clone_size: .
d_call: .
cdr3_aa: CASSLEGQIYGYTF
cdr3_nt: TGCGCCAGCAGCTTGGAAGGACAAATCTATGGCTACACCTTC

v_call: TRBV11-2
j_call: TRBJ1-1
clone_size: .
d_call: .
cdr3_aa: CASSLDRQGPEAFF
cdr3_nt: TGTGCCAGCAGCTTAGATAGGCAGGGCCCCGAAGCTTTCTTT

v_call: TRBV13
j_call: TRBJ2-4
clone_size: .
d_call: .
cdr3_aa: CASSLRDFKNIQYF
cdr3_nt: TGTGCCAGCAGCTTGCGGGATTTCAAAAACATTCAGTACTTC

v_call: TRBV14
j_call: TRBJ1-6
clone_size: .
d_call: TRBD1
cdr3_aa: CASSLTGGASNSPLHF
cdr3_nt: TGTGCCAGCAGCCTAACAGGGGGCGCGTCAAATTCACCCCTCCACTTT

v_call: TRBV24-1
j_call: TRBJ2-1
clone_size: .
d_call: TRBD1
cdr3_aa: CATSDPRTGGGGEQFF
cdr3_nt: TGTGCCACCAGTGACCCTCGGACAGGGGGTGGAGGTGAGCAGTTCTTC

v_call: TRBV29-1
j_call: TRBJ1-5
clone_size: .
d_call: TRBD1
cdr3_aa: CSARTGTNQPQHF
cdr3_nt: TGCAGCGCGAGGACAGGGACTAATCAGCCCCAGCATTTT

v_call: TRBV13
j_call: TRBJ2-4
clone_size: .
d_call: .
cdr3_aa: CASSPGRGHLNIQYF
cdr3_nt: TGTGCCAGCAGCCCGGGGAGGGGACACTTAAACATTCAGTACTTC

v_call: TRBV5-1
j_call: TRBJ1-6
clone_size: .
d_call: TRBD1
cdr3_aa: CASSPQGDNNSPLHF
cdr3_nt: TGCGCCAGCAGCCCACAGGGGGACAATAATTCACCCCTCCACTTT

v_call: TRBV24-1
j_call: TRBJ2-1
clone_size: few
d_call: TRBD2
cdr3_aa: CATSDLAGEGVGNEQFF
cdr3_nt: TGTGCCACCAGTGATCTAGCGGGAGAAGGAGTAGGCAATGAGCAGTTCTTC

v_call: TRBV19
j_call: TRBJ2-1
clone_size: .
d_call: TRBD2
cdr3_aa: CASSSPASGTYNEQFF
cdr3_nt: TGTGCCAGTAGTTCCCCCGCTAGCGGGACTTACAATGAGCAGTTCTTC

v_call: TRBV2
j_call: TRBJ1-2
clone_size: .
d_call: .
cdr3_aa: CASRVGQNYGYTF
cdr3_nt: TGTGCCAGCAGGGTAGGACAGAACTATGGCTACACCTTC

v_call: TRBV24-1
j_call: TRBJ2-3
clone_size: once
d_call: TRBD1
cdr3_aa: CATSDGQGGTDTQYF
cdr3_nt: TGTGCCACCAGTGATGGACAGGGAGGCACAGATACGCAGTATTTT

v_call: TRBV18
j_call: TRBJ2-2
clone_size: .
d_call: TRBD1
cdr3_aa: CASSRTGNRLNTGELFF
cdr3_nt: TGTGCCAGCTCACGGACAGGGAACCGCTTAAACACCGGGGAGCTGTTTTTT

v_call: TRBV5-1
j_call: TRBJ2-7
clone_size: .
d_call: TRBD2
cdr3_aa: CASSVKLAGPSGEQYF
cdr3_nt: TGCGCCAGCAGCGTAAAACTAGCGGGGCCCTCCGGCGAGCAGTACTTC

v_call: TRBV3-1/TRBV3-2
j_call: TRBJ1-1
clone_size: .
d_call: .
cdr3_aa: CASSRRGRNTEAFF
cdr3_nt: TGTGCCAGCAGTCGCCGCGGGAGGAACACTGAAGCTTTCTTT

v_call: TRBV20-1
j_call: TRBJ1-2
clone_size: .
d_call: .
cdr3_aa: CSAATGYGYTF
cdr3_nt: TGCAGTGCCGCTACAGGCTATGGCTACACCTTC

v_call: TRBV7-2
j_call: TRBJ2-3
clone_size: .
d_call: TRBD2
cdr3_aa: CASSQLAGGAIDTQYF
cdr3_nt: TGTGCCAGCAGCCAACTAGCGGGGGGAGCTATAGATACGCAGTATTTT

v_call: TRBV25-1
j_call: TRBJ2-2
clone_size: once
d_call: TRBD1
cdr3_aa: CASTRQGNTGELFF
cdr3_nt: TGTGCCAGCACAAGACAGGGGAACACCGGGGAGCTGTTTTTT

v_call: TRBV18
j_call: TRBJ2-7
clone_size: .
d_call: TRBD2
cdr3_aa: CASSPDGGAYEQYF
cdr3_nt: TGTGCCAGCTCTCCGGACGGGGGGGCCTACGAGCAGTACTTC

v_call: TRBV6-5
j_call: TRBJ2-1
clone_size: .
d_call: .
cdr3_aa: CASRGGYNEQFF
cdr3_nt: TGTGCCAGCAGGGGGGGTTACAATGAGCAGTTCTTC

v_call: TRBV5-4
j_call: TRBJ1-1
clone_size: .
d_call: .
cdr3_aa: CASSLGPPNTEAFF
cdr3_nt: TGTGCCAGCAGCTTGGGGCCCCCGAACACTGAAGCTTTCTTT

v_call: TRBV15
j_call: TRBJ1-1
clone_size: once
d_call: TRBD1
cdr3_aa: CATSKDGTVEAFF
cdr3_nt: TGTGCCACCAGCAAAGATGGGACAGTTGAAGCTTTCTTT

v_call: TRBV27
j_call: TRBJ1-2
clone_size: .
d_call: .
cdr3_aa: CASSRLESGGRSGYTF
cdr3_nt: TGTGCCAGCAGTCGACTCGAATCGGGGGGGCGAAGTGGCTACACCTTC

v_call: TRBV5-4
j_call: TRBJ1-2
clone_size: .
d_call: TRBD1
cdr3_aa: CASTQTGGGGYTF
cdr3_nt: TGTGCCAGCACCCAGACAGGGGGCGGGGGCTACACCTTC

v_call: TRBV5-1
j_call: TRBJ2-5
clone_size: .
d_call: TRBD1
cdr3_aa: CASSWGTGRGETQYF
cdr3_nt: TGCGCCAGCAGCTGGGGGACAGGGCGCGGAGAGACCCAGTACTTC

v_call: TRBV2
j_call: TRBJ1-5
clone_size: .
d_call: TRBD1
cdr3_aa: CASSGGTVNQPQHF
cdr3_nt: TGTGCCAGCAGTGGGGGGACAGTAAATCAGCCCCAGCATTTT